The following is a T cell receptor (beta chain) sequence with its context. The data are from a study of blood T cell repertoires in COVID-19. Whole-study context: Sites across the United States, Italy and Spain contributed samples from acute and convalescent COVID-19.

Germline lookup yields CDR1 SGHTA and CDR2 FQGNSA. The CDR3 length is 15 residues. Between the trimmed V and J ends, which lost 1 base and 4 bases, there was a span of 11 bases. In the original analysis: Estimation of nucleated cell counts relied on the amplification of reference gene primers. Measured with immunoSEQ multiplex PCR; TCRdb has only the in-frame clones, and not every one. From that table come the V and J calls and clone size; the DNA was used to work out D and trimming. Among about 150,000 clones listed, 75% to 95% were seen once. V usage is TRBV7-2 and J usage is TRBJ1-5, with D maybe TRBD1 (5 bases). The sequenced material came from peripheral blood. This TCR was sampled from a man aged 45-65 years with acute or convalescent COVID-19. The DNA for the CDR3 is TGTGCCAGCAGCTTAGAGTACGGGGGGAATCAGCCCCAGCATTTT. This translates into CASSLEYGGNQPQHF.